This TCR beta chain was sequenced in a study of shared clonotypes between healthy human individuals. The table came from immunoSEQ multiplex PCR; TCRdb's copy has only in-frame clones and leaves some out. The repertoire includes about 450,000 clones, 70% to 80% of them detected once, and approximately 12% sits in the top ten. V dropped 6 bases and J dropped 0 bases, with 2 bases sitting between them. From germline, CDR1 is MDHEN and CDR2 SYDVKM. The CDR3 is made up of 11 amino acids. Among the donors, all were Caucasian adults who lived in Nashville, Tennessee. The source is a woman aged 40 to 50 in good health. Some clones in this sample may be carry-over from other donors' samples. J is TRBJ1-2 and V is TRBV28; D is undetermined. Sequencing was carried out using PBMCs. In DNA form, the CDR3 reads TGTGCCAGCAGAACTAACTATGGCTACACCTTC. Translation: CASRTNYGYTF.